This T cell receptor (beta chain) was obtained from a study of blood T cells in healthy people across ages. Findings of the study overall: The study found more naive CD4+ cells and higher diversity in long-lived than aged donors. Strongly correlated with naive T cell percentage was TCR beta diversity. Unknown donor CMV status possibly confounded expanded clonotype changes.

On this clonotype itself: What it binds is not known.

Using a J-beta primer mix together with a sample-barcoded 5' primer, a second PCR was run for about 7 to 12 cycles. All samples yielded 2.5 million or more CDR3-containing paired-end reads. TCRdb analysed the 5' RACE reads with MiXCR anew, one entry per CDR3 protein. The table lists hundreds of thousands of distinct CDR3 sequences, more than 50% of them singletons, with more than 25% in the top ten. In germline, CDR1 is KGHSH, CDR2 LQKENI. The CDR3 runs to 14 residues. V lost 2 bases and J lost 8, with 12 bases in between. Sequencing was done on a sample of blood. This sequence was found in a man aged 40-49 years in good health. The rearrangement links TRBV18 to TRBJ1-4; D may be TRBD1 (5 bases). The CDR3 loop reads CASSPVTGGEKLFF. The CDR3 DNA is TGTGCCAGCTCACCAGTCACAGGAGGCGAAAAACTGTTTTTT.